The clone carrying this T cell receptor (beta chain) appeared a few times. Its antigen is undetermined. These data come from a study of T cell repertoires in cytomegalovirus infection. Overall study: Newly reported HLA-C-restricted and thoroughly characterized HLA-B-restricted CMV epitopes were employed. Shared public TCR beta signatures pointed to both CMV infection and a matching HLA type.

TCRdb independently ran MiXCR on the reads; one entry per CDR3 protein. Of approximately 310,000 distinct CDR3 sequences in the sample, around 25% were seen once. From germline, CDR1 is SGHNT and CDR2 YENEEA. The length of the CDR3 is 14 residues. Trimming removed 4 bases from V and 5 bases from J, with 13 bases in between. The J gene is TRBJ2-3, the V gene TRBV11-3; D gene ambiguous. The sequence was collected from a human donor in good health (CMV status not recorded). Some clones in this sample may be carry-over from other donors' samples. This sample comprised cultured PBMCs, obtained from culture after CMV antigen stimulation. CDR3: CASSSRKDGDTQYF. The CDR3 DNA sequence: TGTGCCAGCAGCTCCCGGAAGGATGGAGATACGCAGTATTTT.